This T cell receptor (beta chain) was observed in a study of OX40 agonist ivuxolimab in advanced cancers. Study-level background: It was ivuxolimab, an agonistic anti-OX40 (CD134) antibody, that patients were treated with.

Profiling relied on immunoSEQ multiplex PCR, and the TCRdb table lists in-frame clones only, not all of them. The table lists around 15,000 clones, around nine tenths of them singletons, with roughly 21% in the top ten. Findings and limits, study-wide: At 0.1 to 3.0 mg/kg and by week 6, clonal expansion occurred in CD4+ and CD8+ blood T cells. The average count of expanded clones was higher among CD8+ T cells than among CD4+.

This clone was counted a few times. Its antigen is not identified. CDR3 size: 15 residues. Looked up from germline, CDR1 is SGHKS and CDR2 is YYEKEE (reference sequence). Trimming shortened V by 5 bases and J by 0 bases, and 14 bases separated the two germline ends. J is TRBJ1-2 and V is TRBV5-5; D is possibly TRBD1 (6 bases). The receptor's source is an adult with an advanced solid tumor such as melanoma, head and neck, liver or kidney cancer. Sample: CD4+ or CD8+ T cells sorted from blood, taken in a trial of the OX40 agonist ivuxolimab. Written as DNA, the CDR3 is TGTGCCAGCAGTTCCGGACAGCGGACTAACTATGGCTACACCTTC. It codes for CASSSGQRTNYGYTF.